This T cell receptor (beta chain) was recovered during a study of T-cell memory formation after mild COVID-19. Findings of the study overall: CM and EM subsets held most contracting CD4+ clones; EMRA held CD8+ ones. Among clones peaking at day 37 in the second wave, SARS-CoV-2 specificity remained unconfirmed.

5'RACE with constant-segment primers built TCRalpha and TCRbeta cDNA libraries with UMIs. TCRdb ran MiXCR on the 5' RACE reads and lists one entry per CDR3 protein. The data hold 550,000 to 650,000 distinct CDR3 sequences, with 17% observed a single time. CDR1 and CDR2 from the germline V gene are MNHEY and SMNVEV (reference sequence). The CDR3 runs to 14 residues. V lost 0 bases, J lost 6 bases, and 12 bases lay in between. This clonotype came up a few times. Its specificity is not known. The chain employs TRBV27 and TRBJ2-7; possible D gene TRBD2, 5 bases. Sample: PBMCs or a T cell subset sorted from them (not recorded which). The receptor was isolated from an adult woman who had mild COVID-19 (a few samples of this study predate the infection). Cell type and time point are not known. As DNA, the CDR3 is TGTGCCAGCAGTTTATCTCTGGGAGTCAGCGAGCAGTACTTC. Protein: CASSLSLGVSEQYF.